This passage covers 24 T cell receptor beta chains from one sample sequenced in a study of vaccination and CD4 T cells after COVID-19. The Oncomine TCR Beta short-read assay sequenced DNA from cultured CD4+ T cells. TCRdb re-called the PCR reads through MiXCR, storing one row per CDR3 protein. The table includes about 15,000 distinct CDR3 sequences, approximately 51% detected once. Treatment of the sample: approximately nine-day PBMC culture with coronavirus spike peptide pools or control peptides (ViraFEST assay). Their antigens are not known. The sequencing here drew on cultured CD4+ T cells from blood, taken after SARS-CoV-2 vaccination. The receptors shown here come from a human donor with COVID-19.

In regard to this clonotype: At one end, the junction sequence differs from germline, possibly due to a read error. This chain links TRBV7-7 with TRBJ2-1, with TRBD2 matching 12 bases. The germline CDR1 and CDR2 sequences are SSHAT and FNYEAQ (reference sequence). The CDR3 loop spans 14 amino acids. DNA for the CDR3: TGTGCTAGCAGCTCTAGCGGGGGGGCTAATGAGCAGTTCTTC. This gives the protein CASSSSGGANEQFF.

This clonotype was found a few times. CDR3 in DNA: TGTGCCAGTGACACAATGGGGGCTAACTATGGCTACACCTTC. Amino acids: CASDTMGANYGYTF. This chain joins TRBV6-2 or TRBV6-3 and TRBJ1-2, with a weak D call TRBD1 (5 bases). The CDR3 has 14 residues. Germline loops: CDR1 MNHEY, CDR2 SVGEGT. Trimming shortened V by 9 bases and J by 0 bases, and 14 bases separated the two germline ends.

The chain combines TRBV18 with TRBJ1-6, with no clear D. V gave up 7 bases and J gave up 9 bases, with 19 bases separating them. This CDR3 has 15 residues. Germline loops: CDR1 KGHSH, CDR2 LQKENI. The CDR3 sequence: CASFFGQPGGSPLHF. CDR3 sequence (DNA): TGTGCCAGCTTTTTCGGGCAGCCCGGAGGTTCACCCCTCCACTTT. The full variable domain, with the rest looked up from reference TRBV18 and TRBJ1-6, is NAGVMQNPRHLVRRRGQEARLRCSPMKGHSHVYWYRQLPEEGLKFMVYLQKENIIDESGMPKERFSAEFPKEGPSILRIQQVVRGDSAAYFCASFFGQPGGSPLHFGNGTRLTVT.

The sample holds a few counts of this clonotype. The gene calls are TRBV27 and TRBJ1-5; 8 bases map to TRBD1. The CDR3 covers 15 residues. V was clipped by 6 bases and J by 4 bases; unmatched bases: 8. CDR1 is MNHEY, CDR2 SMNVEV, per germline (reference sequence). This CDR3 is CASSPGTGPNQPQHF. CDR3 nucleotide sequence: TGTGCCAGCAGCCCCGGGACAGGCCCAAATCAGCCCCAGCATTTT.

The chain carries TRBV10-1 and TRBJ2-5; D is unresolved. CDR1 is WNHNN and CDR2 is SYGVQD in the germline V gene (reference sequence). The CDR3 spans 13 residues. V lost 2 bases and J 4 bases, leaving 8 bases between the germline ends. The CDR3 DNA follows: TGCGCCAGCAGTGAGAATTCACGAGAGACCCAGTACTTC. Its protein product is CASSENSRETQYF.

The CDR3 spells CASSIPGSEQYF. The CDR3 DNA sequence: TGTGCCAGTAGTATACCGGGGAGCGAGCAGTACTTC. The chain couples TRBV19 to TRBJ2-7, with D perhaps TRBD2 (5 bases). From germline, CDR1 is LNHDA and CDR2 SQIVND (reference sequence). The CDR3 loop spans 12 amino acids. V lost 2 bases and J lost 6, with 8 bases in between.

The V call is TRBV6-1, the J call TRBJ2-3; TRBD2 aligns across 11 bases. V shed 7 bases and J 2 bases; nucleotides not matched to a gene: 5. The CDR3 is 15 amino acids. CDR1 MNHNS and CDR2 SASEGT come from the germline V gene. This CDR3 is CASKGLAASTDTQYF. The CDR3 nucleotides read TGTGCCAGCAAGGGACTAGCGGCCTCCACAGATACGCAGTATTTT.

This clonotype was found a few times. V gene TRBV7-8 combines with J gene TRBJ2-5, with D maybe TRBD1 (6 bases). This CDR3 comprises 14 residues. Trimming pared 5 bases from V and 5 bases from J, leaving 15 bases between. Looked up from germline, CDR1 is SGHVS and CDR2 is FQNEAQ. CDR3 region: CASSTKQGRETQYF. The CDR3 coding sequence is TGTGCCAGCAGCACAAAACAGGGAAGGGAGACCCAGTACTTC.

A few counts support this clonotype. The CDR3 sequence: CASSPIDTGELFF. The CDR3 nucleotides are TGTGCCAGCAGCCCGATAGACACCGGGGAGCTGTTTTTT. The chain employs TRBV6-1 and TRBJ2-2; no clear D gene. The CDR3 loop spans 13 amino acids. Deletions cut 6 bases from V and 3 bases from J, with 8 bases between. Germline assignment: CDR1 MNHNS and CDR2 SASEGT.

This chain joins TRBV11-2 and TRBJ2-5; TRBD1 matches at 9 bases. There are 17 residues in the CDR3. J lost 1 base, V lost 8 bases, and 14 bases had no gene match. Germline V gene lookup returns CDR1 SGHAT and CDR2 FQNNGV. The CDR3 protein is CASRDGKQGAIQETQYF. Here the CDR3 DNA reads TGTGCCAGCCGAGATGGGAAACAGGGGGCGATCCAAGAGACCCAGTACTTC. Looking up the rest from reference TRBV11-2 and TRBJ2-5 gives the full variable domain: EAGVAQSPRYKIIEKRQSVAFWCNPISGHATLYWYQQILGQGPKLLIQFQNNGVVDDSQLPKDRFSAERLKGVDSTLKIQPAKLEDSAVYLCASRDGKQGAIQETQYFGPGTRLLVL.

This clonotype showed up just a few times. The CDR3 loop is CASSVPGISPQHF. The DNA of the CDR3 is TGCGCCAGCAGTGTCCCAGGGATCAGCCCCCAGCATTTT. The chain has TRBV10-2 and TRBJ1-5; D possibly corresponds to TRBD1 (5 bases). The length of the CDR3 is 13 residues. CDR1 WSHSY and CDR2 SAAADI come from the germline V gene. V lost 4 bases and J 10 bases, leaving 14 bases between the germline ends.

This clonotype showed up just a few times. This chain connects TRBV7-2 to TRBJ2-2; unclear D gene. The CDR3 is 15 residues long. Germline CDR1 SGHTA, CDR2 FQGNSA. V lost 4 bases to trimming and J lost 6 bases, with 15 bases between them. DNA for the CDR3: TGTGCCAGCAGCTCAGACACCCTTGGAGCCGGGGAGCTGTTTTTT. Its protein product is CASSSDTLGAGELFF.

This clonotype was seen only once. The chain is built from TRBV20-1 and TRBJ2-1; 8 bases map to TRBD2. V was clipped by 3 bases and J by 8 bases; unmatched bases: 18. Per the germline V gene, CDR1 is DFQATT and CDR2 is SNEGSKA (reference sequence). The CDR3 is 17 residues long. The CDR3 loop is CSARVHDGGALRYEQFF. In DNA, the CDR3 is TGCAGTGCTAGGGTGCACGACGGGGGGGCCTTAAGATATGAGCAGTTCTTC.

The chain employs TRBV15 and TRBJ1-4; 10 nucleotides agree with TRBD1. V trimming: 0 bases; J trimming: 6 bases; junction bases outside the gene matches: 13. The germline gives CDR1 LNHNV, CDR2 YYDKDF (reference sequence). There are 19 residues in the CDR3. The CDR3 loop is CATSRDKGTGDGSDEKLFF. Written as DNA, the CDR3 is TGTGCCACCAGCAGAGATAAGGGGACAGGGGATGGGTCCGATGAAAAACTGTTTTTT.

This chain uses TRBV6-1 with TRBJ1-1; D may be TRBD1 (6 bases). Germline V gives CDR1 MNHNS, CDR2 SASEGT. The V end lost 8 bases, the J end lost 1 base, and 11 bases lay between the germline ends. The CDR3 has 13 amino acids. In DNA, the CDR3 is TGTGCCAGCCGGACAGATACGAACACTGAAGCTTTCTTT. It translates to CASRTDTNTEAFF.

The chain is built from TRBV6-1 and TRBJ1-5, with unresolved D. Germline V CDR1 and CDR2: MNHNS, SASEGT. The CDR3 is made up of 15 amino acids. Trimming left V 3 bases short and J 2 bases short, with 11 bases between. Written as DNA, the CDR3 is TGTGCCAGCAGTGACCGACCCGTAGGCAATCAGCCCCAGCATTTT. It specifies CASSDRPVGNQPQHF.

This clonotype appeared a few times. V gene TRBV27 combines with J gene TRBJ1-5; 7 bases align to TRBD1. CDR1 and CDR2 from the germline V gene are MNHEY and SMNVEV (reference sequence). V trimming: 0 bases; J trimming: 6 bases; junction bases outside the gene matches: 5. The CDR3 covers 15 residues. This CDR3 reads CASSLSDRLIQPQHF. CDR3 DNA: TGTGCCAGCAGTTTATCGGACAGGCTCATTCAGCCCCAGCATTTT.

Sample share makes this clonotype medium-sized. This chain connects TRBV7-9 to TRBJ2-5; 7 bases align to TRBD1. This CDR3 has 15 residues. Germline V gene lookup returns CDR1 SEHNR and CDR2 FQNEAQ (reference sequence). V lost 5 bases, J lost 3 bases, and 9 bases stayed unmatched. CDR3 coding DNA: TGTGCCAGCAGCCGGCCCGGGACAGTCGAAGAGACCCAGTACTTC. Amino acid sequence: CASSRPGTVEETQYF.

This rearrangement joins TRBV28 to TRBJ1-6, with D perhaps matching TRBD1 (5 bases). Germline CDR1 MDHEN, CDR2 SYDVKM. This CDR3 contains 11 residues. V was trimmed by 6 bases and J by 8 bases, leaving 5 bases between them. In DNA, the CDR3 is TGTGCCAGCAGGGGGGATTCACCCCTCCACTTT. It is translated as CASRGDSPLHF. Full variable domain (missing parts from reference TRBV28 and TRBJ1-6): DVKVTQSSRYLVKRTGEKVFLECVQDMDHENMFWYRQDPGLGLRLIYFSYDVKMKEKGDIPEGYSVSREKKERFSLILESASTNQTSMYLCASRGDSPLHFGNGTRLTVT.

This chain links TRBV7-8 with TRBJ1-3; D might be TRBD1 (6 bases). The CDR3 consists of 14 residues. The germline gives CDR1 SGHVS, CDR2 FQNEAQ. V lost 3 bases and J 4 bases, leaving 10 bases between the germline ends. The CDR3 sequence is CASSFDRPGNTIYF. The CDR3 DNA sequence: TGTGCCAGCAGCTTCGACAGGCCAGGAAACACCATATATTTT.

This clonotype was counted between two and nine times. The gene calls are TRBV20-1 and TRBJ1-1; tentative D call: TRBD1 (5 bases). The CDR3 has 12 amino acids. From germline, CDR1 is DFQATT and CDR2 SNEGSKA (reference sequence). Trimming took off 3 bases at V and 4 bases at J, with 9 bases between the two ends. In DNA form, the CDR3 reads TGCAGTGCTAGGACCGGGGGCACTGAAGCTTTCTTT. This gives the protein CSARTGGTEAFF.

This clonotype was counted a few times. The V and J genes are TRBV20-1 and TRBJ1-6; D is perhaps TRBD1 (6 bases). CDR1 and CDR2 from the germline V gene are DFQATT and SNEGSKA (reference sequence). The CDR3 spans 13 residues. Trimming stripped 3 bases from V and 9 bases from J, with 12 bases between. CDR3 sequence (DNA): TGCAGTGCTAGCCCAGGGGTAGGTTCACCCCTCCACTTT. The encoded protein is CSASPGVGSPLHF.

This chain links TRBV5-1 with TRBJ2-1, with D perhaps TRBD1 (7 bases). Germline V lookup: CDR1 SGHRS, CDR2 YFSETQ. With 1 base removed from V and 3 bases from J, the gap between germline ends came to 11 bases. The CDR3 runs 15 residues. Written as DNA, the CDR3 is TGCGCCAGCAGCTTGCAGGGGGAGGTCTACAATGAGCAGTTCTTC. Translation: CASSLQGEVYNEQFF.

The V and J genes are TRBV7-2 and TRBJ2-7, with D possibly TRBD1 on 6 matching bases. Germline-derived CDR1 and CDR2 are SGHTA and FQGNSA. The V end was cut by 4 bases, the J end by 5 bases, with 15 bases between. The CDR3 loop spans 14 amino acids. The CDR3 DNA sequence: TGTGCCAGCAGCTGGTACAGGGTTGACAACGAGCAGTACTTC. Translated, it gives CASSWYRVDNEQYF.